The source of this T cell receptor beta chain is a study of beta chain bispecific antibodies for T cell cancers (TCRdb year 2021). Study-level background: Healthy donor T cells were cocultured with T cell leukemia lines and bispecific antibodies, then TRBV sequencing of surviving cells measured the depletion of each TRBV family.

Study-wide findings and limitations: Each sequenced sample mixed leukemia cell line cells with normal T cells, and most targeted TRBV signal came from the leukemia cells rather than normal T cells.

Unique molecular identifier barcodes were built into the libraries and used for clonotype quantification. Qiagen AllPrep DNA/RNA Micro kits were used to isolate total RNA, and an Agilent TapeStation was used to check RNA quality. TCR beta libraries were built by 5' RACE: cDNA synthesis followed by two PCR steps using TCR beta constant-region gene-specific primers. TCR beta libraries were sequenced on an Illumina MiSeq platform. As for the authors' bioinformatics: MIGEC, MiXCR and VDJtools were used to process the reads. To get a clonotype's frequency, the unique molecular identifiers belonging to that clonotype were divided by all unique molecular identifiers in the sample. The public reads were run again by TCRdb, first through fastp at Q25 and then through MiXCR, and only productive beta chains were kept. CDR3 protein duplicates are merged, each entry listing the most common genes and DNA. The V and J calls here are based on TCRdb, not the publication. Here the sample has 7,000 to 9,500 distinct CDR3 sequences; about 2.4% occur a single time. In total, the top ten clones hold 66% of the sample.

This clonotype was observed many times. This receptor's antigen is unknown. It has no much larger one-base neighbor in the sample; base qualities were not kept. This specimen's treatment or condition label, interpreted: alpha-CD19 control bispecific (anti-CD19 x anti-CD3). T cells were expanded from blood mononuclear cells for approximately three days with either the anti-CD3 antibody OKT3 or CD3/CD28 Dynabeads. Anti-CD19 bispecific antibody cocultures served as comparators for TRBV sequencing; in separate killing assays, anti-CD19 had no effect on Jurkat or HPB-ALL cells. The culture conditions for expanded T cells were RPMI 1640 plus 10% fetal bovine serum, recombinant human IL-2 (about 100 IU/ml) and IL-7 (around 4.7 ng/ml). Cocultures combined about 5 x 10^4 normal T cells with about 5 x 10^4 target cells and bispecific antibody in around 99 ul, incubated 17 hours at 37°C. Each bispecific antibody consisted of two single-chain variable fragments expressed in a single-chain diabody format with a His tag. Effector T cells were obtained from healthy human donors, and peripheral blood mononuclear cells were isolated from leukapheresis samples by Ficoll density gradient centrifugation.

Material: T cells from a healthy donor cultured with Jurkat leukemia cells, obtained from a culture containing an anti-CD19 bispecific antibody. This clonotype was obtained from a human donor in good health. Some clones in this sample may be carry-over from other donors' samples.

CDR3 reads: CASSPVGQVPNTEAFF. Here is the DNA: TGTGCCAGCTCACCCGTGGGACAGGTACCGAACACTGAAGCTTTCTTT. Recombination connected TRBV18 to TRBJ1-1; 8 middle bases align to TRBD1. The CDR3 has 16 amino acids, counting the end cysteine and phenylalanine. The DNA shown is the 48-base CDR3, in frame from base 1. Based on the germline V gene, the CDR1 and CDR2 sequences are KGHSH and LQKENI. Germline trimming amounts to 3 bases on V and 1 base on J, with 7 as the count of junction bases outside the gene matches.